A single sample gave rise to the 29 T cell receptor beta chains below, sequenced in a study of blood T cells in healthy people across ages. A second PCR, run for roughly 6 to 11 cycles, used a sample-barcoded 5' primer plus a J-beta primer mix. A single record per CDR3 protein comes from TCRdb applying MiXCR to the 5' RACE reads. The top ten hold 11% of the sample, which has about 1.6 million distinct CDR3 sequences, 34% seen once. The sequenced sample consisted of blood. Every receptor here comes from a woman in her twenties or thirties in good health.

This clonotype was counted only a few times. The chain recombines TRBV7-6 with TRBJ2-5; 12 bases map to TRBD2. The junction had 12 bases not matched to a gene; V was cut back by 5 bases and J by 5 bases. This CDR3 is built from 17 residues. CDR1 and CDR2 (germline): SGHVS, FNYEAQ. CDR3 protein: CASSELAGGSIVETQYF. The CDR3 coding sequence is TGTGCCAGCAGCGAACTAGCGGGGGGCTCAATTGTGGAGACCCAGTACTTC.

This clonotype was detected only a few times. This chain connects TRBV6-6 to TRBJ2-2; D uncertain. Trimming removed 2 bases at V and 8 bases at J, with 9 bases between. CDR3 length: 13 residues. Germline loops: CDR1 MNHNY, CDR2 SVGAGI (reference sequence). The CDR3 reads CASSYLESGELFF. DNA of the CDR3: TGTGCCAGCAGTTACCTGGAGTCTGGGGAGCTGTTTTTT.

This clonotype came up many times. The V gene is TRBV2, the J gene TRBJ2-1, with 7 bases that match TRBD2. The CDR3 spans 12 residues. Trimming removed 10 bases from V and 4 bases from J; junction bases left unmatched: 4. Germline loops: CDR1 SNHLY, CDR2 FYNNEI. CDR3 in DNA: TGTGCCACCAGCGGGACTTACAATGAGCAGTTCTTC. Its protein is CATSGTYNEQFF.

This clonotype was found a few times. This sequence joins TRBV12-3 or TRBV12-4 and TRBJ1-1; D call uncertain. The CDR3 contains 14 residues. The V end lost 5 bases, the J end lost 2 bases, and 12 bases lay between the germline ends. CDR3 sequence (DNA): TGTGCCAGCAGTCGTGGACCCGCTAACACTGAAGCTTTCTTT. Translated: CASSRGPANTEAFF.

This clonotype was counted at least ten times. The DNA of the CDR3 is TGCGCCAGCAGCCCCCGGGACTTTAGCAATCAGCCCCAGCATTTT. Translating gives CASSPRDFSNQPQHF. J is TRBJ1-5 and V is TRBV4-1, with D perhaps TRBD1 (5 bases). This CDR3 has 15 residues. The germline V gene has CDR1 MGHRA and CDR2 YSYEKL. Trimming took off 4 bases at V and 0 bases at J, with 10 bases between the two ends.

This clonotype was observed a single time. This chain joins TRBV19 and TRBJ2-1, with D perhaps matching TRBD2 (6 bases). The V gene's germline CDR1 is LNHDA and CDR2 SQIVND (reference sequence). The CDR3 contains 16 residues. Deletions cut 7 bases from V and 7 bases from J, with 23 bases between. CDR3: CASTQDPTTSRNEQFF. As DNA, the CDR3 is TGTGCCAGTACTCAAGACCCGACTACTAGCCGGAATGAGCAGTTCTTC.

V gene TRBV9 combines with J gene TRBJ2-7; weak D call: TRBD2 (7 bases). The CDR3 is 16 residues long. V was pared by 3 bases and J by 2 bases, with 18 bases between. Germline CDR1 SGDLS, CDR2 YYNGEE. The CDR3 region has the DNA TGTGCCAGCAGCGCAGCCGGGGGGCCAAGTACCTACGAGCAGTACTTC. Translation: CASSAAGGPSTYEQYF.

This rearrangement joins TRBV24-1 to TRBJ2-3, with D perhaps TRBD1 or TRBD2 (5 bases each). V lost 4 bases and J 2 bases, leaving 15 bases between the germline ends. This CDR3 contains 16 residues. Germline V CDR1 and CDR2: KGHDR, SFDVKD. The CDR3 coding sequence is TGTGCCACCAGTGAACCCGGGACCAAGCACACAGATACGCAGTATTTT. Translating it yields CATSEPGTKHTDTQYF.

This clonotype was recorded at least ten times. The gene calls are TRBV6-2 or TRBV6-3 and TRBJ2-1; D gene unclear. The germline gives CDR1 MNHEY, CDR2 SVGEGT. V gave up 6 bases and J gave up 0 bases, with 9 bases separating them. This CDR3 spans 14 amino acids. This chain's CDR3 is CASSPGYSYNEQFF. In DNA, the CDR3 is TGTGCCAGCAGCCCCGGATACTCCTACAATGAGCAGTTCTTC.

This clonotype came up a few times. For the CDR3, the DNA is TGCAGTGCCGTAGCGGGAGTTGACAATGAGCAGTTCTTC. This gives the protein CSAVAGVDNEQFF. V is TRBV20-1 and J is TRBJ2-1; 9 positions match TRBD2. Germline V CDR1 and CDR2: DFQATT, SNEGSKA (reference sequence). Trimming at V came to 6 bases and at J to 5 bases, leaving 5 bases not matched to a gene. CDR3 size: 13 residues.

To note about this clonotype: Possible read error: a much larger clone is one base away. The chain has TRBV25-1 and TRBJ1-4; D gene ambiguous. V lost 8 bases and J lost 0, with 13 bases in between. This CDR3 is built from 15 residues. Germline V lookup: CDR1 MGHDK, CDR2 SYGVNS. The CDR3 bases are TGTGCCAGCGGCGCTCCCATTGCAACTAATGAAAAACTGTTTTTT. This sequence encodes CASGAPIATNEKLFF. Together with reference TRBV25-1 and TRBJ1-4, the CDR3 gives the full variable domain: EADIYQTPRYLVIGTGKKITLECSQTMGHDKMYWYQQDPGMELHLIHYSYGVNSTEKGDLSSESTVSRIRTEHFPLTLESARPSHTSQYLCASGAPIATNEKLFFGSGTQLSVL.

V and J are TRBV20-1 and TRBJ2-3; TRBD1 or TRBD2 may be the D gene (5 bases each). The CDR3 runs 11 residues. Per the germline V gene, CDR1 is DFQATT and CDR2 is SNEGSKA (reference sequence). V lost 8 bases and J 6 bases, leaving 12 bases between the germline ends. The CDR3, as DNA: TGCAGTTACGGGACGTTGGATACGCAGTATTTT. It is translated as CSYGTLDTQYF.

This chain joins TRBV12-3 or TRBV12-4 and TRBJ2-2; D might be TRBD1 or TRBD2, each matching 5 bases. This CDR3 is 15 amino acids long. V lost 11 bases, J lost 0 bases, and 16 bases lay in between. CDR3 protein: CASKGRTSNTGELFF. CDR3 DNA: TGTGCCTCAAAGGGGCGGACTTCGAACACCGGGGAGCTGTTTTTT.

In its sample, this clonotype was seen many times. This rearrangement joins TRBV7-2 to TRBJ2-1, with unresolved D. The CDR3 totals 12 residues. Per the germline V gene, CDR1 is SGHTA and CDR2 is FQGNSA. V was pared by 3 bases and J by 9 bases, with 9 bases between. The CDR3 sequence is CASSFWGLEQFF. The CDR3 bases are TGTGCCAGCAGCTTTTGGGGTCTTGAGCAGTTCTTC.

V and J are TRBV6-1 and TRBJ2-6; no clear D gene. The CDR3 is 15 residues long. Trimming took off 6 bases at V and 0 bases at J, with 9 bases between the two ends. CDR1 MNHNS and CDR2 SASEGT come from the germline V gene. In DNA, the CDR3 is TGTGCCAGCAGACGAACCTCCTCTGGGGCCAACGTCCTGACTTTC. This sequence encodes CASRRTSSGANVLTF.

This chain uses TRBV3-1 with TRBJ2-3; D is undetermined. The V gene's germline CDR1 is LGHDT and CDR2 YNNKEL (reference sequence). This CDR3 is 16 amino acids long. Trimming pared 2 bases from V and 3 bases from J, leaving 15 bases between. This CDR3 is CASSQLRGLGTDTQYF. CDR3 coding DNA: TGTGCCAGCAGCCAACTGCGAGGTCTAGGAACAGATACGCAGTATTTT.

The rearrangement joins TRBV20-1 to TRBJ1-4; no definite D call. The CDR3 length is 12 residues. V was trimmed by 4 bases and J by 0 bases, leaving 3 bases between them. Germline CDR1 and CDR2: DFQATT and SNEGSKA (reference sequence). Here the CDR3 DNA reads TGCAGTGCTATTGCAACTAATGAAAAACTGTTTTTT. This codes for CSAIATNEKLFF.

CDR3: CASRSEGGYTF. The CDR3 nucleotides read TGTGCCAGCAGATCGGAGGGTGGCTACACCTTC. The chain links TRBV6-6 to TRBJ1-2; D not resolved. V lost 6 bases, J lost 7 bases, and 9 bases lay in between. The CDR3 is made up of 11 amino acids. Germline-derived CDR1 and CDR2 are MNHNY and SVGAGI (reference sequence).

This clonotype was counted a few times. The rearrangement links TRBV7-9 to TRBJ1-2; D gene unclear. V lost 1 base to trimming and J lost 3 bases, with 15 bases between them. The CDR3 totals 16 residues. CDR1 is SEHNR and CDR2 is FQNEAQ in the germline V gene (reference sequence). The CDR3 bases are TGTGCCAGCAGCTTAGAAACTACCACACGAGACTATGGCTACACCTTC. Protein product: CASSLETTTRDYGYTF.

This clonotype was seen only a few times. V and J are TRBV12-3 or TRBV12-4 and TRBJ1-4, with D tentatively TRBD1 (5 bases). The CDR3 length is 13 residues. With 1 base removed from V and 8 bases from J, the gap between germline ends came to 8 bases. The CDR3: CASSLVGEEKLFF. In DNA form, the CDR3 reads TGTGCCAGCAGTTTAGTGGGGGAAGAAAAACTGTTTTTT.

There are a few counts of this clonotype. CDR3 sequence: CASSYSPRLLDTEAFF. DNA of the CDR3: TGTGCCAGCAGTTACTCTCCCAGGTTACTGGACACTGAAGCTTTCTTT. V is TRBV6-6 and J is TRBJ1-1; D unclear. Germline CDR1 reads MNHNY; CDR2 reads SVGAGI (reference sequence). The CDR3 has 16 amino acids. The germline V and J ends were trimmed by 0 bases and 3 bases, with 14 bases remaining between them.

V is TRBV20-1 and J is TRBJ2-2, with 7 nucleotides matching TRBD2. The CDR3 length is 15 residues. V lost 1 base to trimming and J lost 1 base; unmatched junction nucleotides: 3. Germline-derived CDR1 and CDR2 are DFQATT and SNEGSKA (reference sequence). The CDR3 spells CSARVSGGNTGELFF. The DNA of the CDR3 is TGCAGTGCTAGAGTCTCGGGAGGGAACACCGGGGAGCTGTTTTTT.

There are a few counts of this clonotype. The J gene is TRBJ2-7, the V gene TRBV5-1; TRBD1 aligns across 7 bases. This CDR3 has 16 residues. Germline V lookup: CDR1 SGHRS, CDR2 YFSETQ. The V and J ends lost 4 bases and 3 bases, in that order; junction bases with no gene match: 13. The CDR3 DNA follows: TGCGCCAGCAGCGTTTCCGGGACAGAGGTCCTCTACGAGCAGTACTTC. This sequence encodes CASSVSGTEVLYEQYF.

This chain joins TRBV29-1 and TRBJ1-1; D call uncertain. V shed 0 bases and J shed 4 bases, with 9 bases lying between them. The length of the CDR3 is 13 residues. The germline CDR1 and CDR2 sequences are SQVTM and ANQGSEA. The CDR3 reads CSVEEAYGTEAFF. The CDR3 DNA follows: TGCAGCGTTGAAGAAGCCTATGGCACTGAAGCTTTCTTT.

A few counts support this clonotype. An end of the junction differs from the germline gene, which may be a read error. The V gene is TRBV7-9, the J gene TRBJ2-1, with 12 nucleotides matching TRBD2. Germline V gene sequence: CDR1 SEHNR, CDR2 FQNEAQ (reference sequence). The CDR3 runs to 16 residues. This CDR3 is CASSSLAGGIYNVQFF. For the CDR3, the DNA is TGTGCCAGCAGCTCTCTAGCGGGGGGGATTTACAATGTGCAGTTCTTC.

The CDR3, as DNA: TGTGCCAGCAGCCAAGAAGGACTGGGGCAGGGTAAGGATGAGCAGTTCTTC. Its translation is CASSQEGLGQGKDEQFF. The rearrangement uses TRBV4-2 and TRBJ2-1, with D perhaps given as TRBD1 or TRBD2 (5 bases each). Trimming pared 0 bases from V and 8 bases from J, leaving 20 bases between. The V gene's germline CDR1 is LGHNA and CDR2 YNFKEQ. This CDR3 comprises 17 residues.

There are many counts of this clonotype. V is TRBV27 and J is TRBJ1-2; D not resolved. The CDR3 extends over 14 amino acids. V dropped 2 bases and J dropped 2 bases, with 9 bases sitting between them. The germline V gene encodes CDR1 MNHEY and CDR2 SMNVEV (reference sequence). The CDR3: CASSLLGGNYGYTF. CDR3 DNA: TGTGCCAGCAGTTTACTCGGTGGGAACTATGGCTACACCTTC.

As to this clonotype: Since a much larger clone is just one base distant, this may be a read error. The chain joins TRBV29-1 to TRBJ2-3; 15 bases line up with TRBD2. This CDR3 comprises 16 residues. Germline V CDR1 and CDR2: SQVTM, ANQGSEA. Trimming at V came to 3 bases and at J to 2 bases, leaving 3 bases not matched to a gene. For the CDR3, the DNA is TGCAGCGTTGACGGACTAGCGGGAGGGGCCACAGATACGCAGTATTTT. Its translation is CSVDGLAGGATDTQYF.

This clonotype was counted a few times. This rearrangement joins TRBV6-1 to TRBJ2-3; the match to TRBD1 covers 8 bases. Germline assignment: CDR1 MNHNS and CDR2 SASEGT. Germline trimming cut 5 bases from V and 5 bases from J; bases unmatched to any gene: 12. This CDR3 is 16 amino acids long. The CDR3 loop is CASSQESDRGVDTQYF. The CDR3 bases are TGTGCCAGCAGTCAAGAATCCGACAGGGGAGTAGATACGCAGTATTTT.